The 21 T cell receptor beta chains below all came from one sample that was sequenced in a study of blood T cells in healthy people across ages (dated by TCRdb to the mid-2010s). Receptor amplification or capture employed 5' RACE. The sequencer listed for this sample is Illumina HiSeq 2500. A second PCR of about 6 to 11 cycles was performed with a sample-barcoded 5' primer and a J-beta primer mix. TCRdb trimmed public reads at Q25 via fastp, called clones via MiXCR and kept in-frame beta chains. Here each entry gathers all rows of one CDR3 protein and keeps the most common genes and DNA. For this sample there are hundreds of thousands of distinct CDR3 sequences; around 36% appear just once. The top ten constitute 10% to 15% of the sample. The material sequenced was blood. These receptors all come from a man younger than 35 in good health.

The chain recombines TRBV7-9 with TRBJ1-1; maybe TRBD1 (6 bases). The CDR3 is 13 residues long. Germline V lookup: CDR1 SEHNR, CDR2 FQNEAQ (reference sequence). Trimming stripped 5 bases from V and 9 bases from J, with 16 bases between. CDR3 loop: CASSAVGGAKAFF. CDR3 sequence (DNA): TGTGCCAGCAGCGCCGTGGGGGGGGCTAAAGCTTTCTTT.

This chain connects TRBV20-1 to TRBJ2-7, with D perhaps given as TRBD1 or TRBD2 (5 bases each). The V gene's germline CDR1 is DFQATT and CDR2 SNEGSKA (reference sequence). The germline V and J ends were trimmed by 0 bases and 6 bases, with 15 bases remaining between them. The CDR3 is 14 amino acids. Here the CDR3 reads CSARDGKGWGEQYF. The CDR3 DNA is TGCAGTGCTAGAGACGGGAAGGGGTGGGGCGAGCAGTACTTC.

Worth noting for this clonotype: An end of the junction does not agree with germline; a read error may underlie this. The rearrangement uses TRBV5-1 and TRBJ2-2; D unclear. The germline CDR1 and CDR2 sequences are SGHRS and YFSETQ. The CDR3 consists of 14 residues. In DNA form, the CDR3 reads TGTGCCAGCAGCTTTTACAGAGTGACCGGGGAGCTGTTTTTT. Its translation: CASSFYRVTGELFF.

This clonotype was counted between two and nine times. This chain joins TRBV5-1 and TRBJ2-5; D may be TRBD2 (7 bases). The CDR3 is 16 residues long. From germline, CDR1 is SGHRS and CDR2 YFSETQ. The V and J ends lost 0 bases and 11 bases respectively, with 23 bases between them. The CDR3 reads CASSLAGGGPYNEQYF. The CDR3 DNA is TGCGCCAGCAGCTTGGCTGGGGGGGGGCCATACAATGAGCAGTACTTC. Full variable domain (outside the CDR3, taken from reference TRBV5-1 and TRBJ2-5): KAGVTQTPRYLIKTRGQQVTLSCSPISGHRSVSWYQQTPGQGLQFLFEYFSETQRNKGNFPGRFSGRQFSNSRSEMNVSTLELGDSALYLCASSLAGGGPYNEQYFGPGTRLLVL.

This clonotype showed up many times. This chain joins TRBV5-6 and TRBJ2-7; D perhaps matches TRBD2 (5 bases). The germline V and J ends were trimmed by 4 bases and 0 bases, with 11 bases remaining between them. This CDR3 has 14 amino acids. Per the germline V gene, CDR1 is SGHDT and CDR2 is YYEEEE. The chain's CDR3 is CASSASGSSYEQYF. DNA for the CDR3: TGTGCCAGCAGCGCAAGCGGCAGCTCCTACGAGCAGTACTTC.

The gene calls are TRBV6-6 and TRBJ2-7, with D perhaps assigned TRBD1 or TRBD2 (5 bases each). Germline CDR1 MNHNY, CDR2 SVGAGI (reference sequence). Trimming left V 2 bases short and J 7 bases short, with 9 bases between. CDR3 length equals 12 residues. CDR3 nucleotide sequence: TGTGCCAGCAGTTACCGAGGGGAGGAGCAGTACTTC. Residues: CASSYRGEEQYF.

The chain employs TRBV13 and TRBJ1-6; no clear D gene. CDR1 and CDR2 (germline): PRHDT, FYEKMQ (reference sequence). This CDR3 is 13 amino acids long. V lost 1 base, J lost 8 bases, and 6 bases lay in between. The CDR3 DNA is TGTGCCAGCAGCTTAGAGGCCGATTCACCCCTCCACTTT. This codes for CASSLEADSPLHF. Supplemented by reference TRBV13 and TRBJ1-6, the full variable domain reads AAGVIQSPRHLIKEKRETATLKCYPIPRHDTVYWYQQGPGQDPQFLISFYEKMQSDKGSIPDRFSAQQFSDYHSELNMSSLELGDSALYFCASSLEADSPLHFGNGTRLTVT.

This clonotype was seen many times. The chain links TRBV7-3 to TRBJ2-1; TRBD1 aligns across 10 bases. The CDR3 spans 13 residues. Germline CDR1 is SGHTA and CDR2 is FQGTGA. V lost 5 bases and J lost 9; bases outside the gene matches: 4. CDR3 protein: CASSAGQGGEQFF. The CDR3 DNA is TGTGCCAGCAGCGCAGGACAGGGGGGTGAGCAGTTCTTC.

This sequence joins TRBV5-1 and TRBJ1-5; TRBD1 might be the D (5 bases). Looked up from germline, CDR1 is SGHRS and CDR2 is YFSETQ. The CDR3 sequence is 14 residues long. The V and J ends lost 4 bases and 5 bases respectively, with 13 bases between them. The CDR3 here is CASSPGGRDQPQHF. The CDR3 nucleotides are TGCGCCAGCAGCCCGGGGGGTAGGGATCAGCCCCAGCATTTT.

This chain connects TRBV13 to TRBJ2-3; 7 bases are shared with TRBD2. The CDR3 loop spans 15 amino acids. The junction had 12 bases not matched to a gene; V was cut back by 3 bases and J by 9 bases. Germline-derived CDR1 and CDR2 are PRHDT and FYEKMQ (reference sequence). The chain's CDR3 is CASSFALRLAGTQYF. Here the CDR3 DNA reads TGTGCCAGCAGCTTTGCCTTAAGACTAGCTGGGACGCAGTATTTT.

This chain joins TRBV7-2 and TRBJ2-3, with D possibly matching TRBD2 (6 bases). The germline CDR1 and CDR2 sequences are SGHTA and FQGNSA. The V end was cut by 5 bases, the J end by 6 bases, with 18 bases between. The CDR3 is 15 amino acids. CDR3 coding DNA: TGTGCCAGCAGCCTGCTTCGGGGGACCCAGGATACGCAGTATTTT. This translates into CASSLLRGTQDTQYF. The whole variable domain, remainder taken from reference TRBV7-2 and TRBJ2-3, is GAGVSQSPSNKVTEKGKDVELRCDPISGHTALYWYRQSLGQGLEFLIYFQGNSAPDKSGLPSDRFSAERTGGSVSTLTIQRTQQEDSAVYLCASSLLRGTQDTQYFGPGTRLTVL.

The V call is TRBV29-1, the J call TRBJ2-5; 13 nucleotides agree with TRBD2. The CDR3 runs to 17 residues. The germline V gene encodes CDR1 SQVTM and CDR2 ANQGSEA. V was clipped by 2 bases and J by 11 bases; unmatched bases: 17. Here the CDR3 reads CSVERVTSGRLNNEQYF. CDR3 in DNA: TGCAGCGTTGAACGGGTGACTAGCGGGAGGTTGAACAATGAGCAGTACTTC. The full variable domain, with the rest looked up from reference TRBV29-1 and TRBJ2-5, is SAVISQKPSRDICQRGTSLTIQCQVDSQVTMMFWYRQQPGQSLTLIATANQGSEATYESGFVIDKFPISRPNLTFSTLTVSNMSPEDSSIYLCSVERVTSGRLNNEQYFGPGTRLLVL.

Comments on this clonotype: A much larger clone lies one base from this, so it may be a read error. The chain recombines TRBV20-1 with TRBJ2-1, with 8 bases that match TRBD2. The DNA end is more similar to TRBJ2-7, so the J call may be wrong. The germline CDR1 and CDR2 sequences are DFQATT and SNEGSKA (reference sequence). This CDR3 has 14 residues. CDR3 amino acids: CSARVGGGYNEQYF. In DNA form, the CDR3 reads TGCAGTGCTAGGGTCGGGGGGGGCTACAATGAGCAGTACTTC.

The chain is built from TRBV7-8 and TRBJ1-5; perhaps TRBD1 as D (6 bases). V lost 2 bases to trimming and J lost 6 bases, with 14 bases between them. This CDR3 region has 15 residues. Germline loops: CDR1 SGHVS, CDR2 FQNEAQ. The CDR3 sequence: CASSLYDRLGQPQHF. The CDR3 nucleotides are TGTGCCAGCAGCTTATACGACAGGCTCGGTCAGCCCCAGCATTTT.

V and J are TRBV24-1 and TRBJ1-1; unclear D gene. V gave up 4 bases and J gave up 3 bases, with 11 bases separating them. The CDR3 is made up of 14 amino acids. Germline values: CDR1 KGHDR, CDR2 SFDVKD. In nucleotides, the CDR3 is TGTGCCACCAGTGACAGCATTAGGGACACTGAAGCTTTCTTT. The encoded protein is CATSDSIRDTEAFF.

This chain connects TRBV12-3 or TRBV12-4 to TRBJ1-4; D might be TRBD1 (5 bases). This CDR3 contains 14 residues. Trimming removed 6 bases from V and 4 bases from J, with 12 bases in between. The CDR3 DNA reads TGTGCCAGCAGCAAGACAGAGTATAATGAAAAACTGTTTTTT. This gives the protein CASSKTEYNEKLFF.

This clonotype was recorded many times. DNA for the CDR3: TGTGCCAGCAGCGTAGAAATGTGGCCGAGTGCTGGGGCCAACGTCCTGACTTTC. Translated, it gives CASSVEMWPSAGANVLTF. The genes are TRBV9 and TRBJ2-6; D unclear. Trimming shortened V by 0 bases and J by 2 bases, and 15 bases separated the two germline ends. Germline lookup yields CDR1 SGDLS and CDR2 YYNGEE. The CDR3 is 18 amino acids.

The J gene is TRBJ2-3, the V gene TRBV20-1; 10 nucleotides align to TRBD1. Germline CDR1 DFQATT, CDR2 SNEGSKA (reference sequence). The CDR3 has 15 residues. V lost 1 base to trimming and J lost 3 bases; unmatched junction nucleotides: 4. The CDR3 loop reads CSARVGTGDTDTQYF. CDR3 bases: TGCAGTGCTAGAGTTGGGACAGGGGATACAGATACGCAGTATTTT.

The sample holds one count of this clonotype. A read error may explain this, as a much larger clone is one base away. This chain connects TRBV7-2 to TRBJ1-2; 8 nucleotides line up with TRBD1. CDR1 is SGHTA, CDR2 FQGNSA, per germline. J gave up 4 bases and V 9 bases, and 10 bases lay outside the gene matches. CDR3 length equals 14 residues. The CDR3 region has the DNA TGTGCCAGGTCGGCAGGGGGCCTAAGCTATGGCTACACCTTC. This sequence encodes CARSAGGLSYGYTF.

Concerning this clonotype: One junction end disagrees with the germline gene, perhaps due to a read error. CDR3 loop: CASRARSQETQNF. CDR3 sequence (DNA): TGTGCCAGCAGGGCCCGATCCCAAGAGACCCAGAACTTC. V and J are TRBV12-3 or TRBV12-4 and TRBJ2-5; D not certain. The CDR3 runs 13 residues.

This clonotype came up a few times. This chain links TRBV6-5 with TRBJ2-3; 9 bases line up with TRBD1. The germline V gene encodes CDR1 MNHEY and CDR2 SVGAGI. The CDR3 contains 19 residues. The junction had 14 bases not matched to a gene; V was cut back by 4 bases and J by 0 bases. This CDR3 reads CASSSPRTGVSPSTDTQYF. The CDR3 bases are TGTGCCAGCAGTTCCCCCCGGACAGGGGTCTCTCCTAGCACAGATACGCAGTATTTT.